Presented here are 32 T cell receptor beta chains from one specimen sequenced in a study of OX40 agonist ivuxolimab in advanced cancers. Libraries were prepared by immunoSEQ multiplex PCR; TCRdb keeps only in-frame clonotypes and omits some of them. The sample holds approximately 80,000 clones, about 94% seen once. The input for sequencing was CD4+ or CD8+ T cells sorted from blood, taken in a trial of the OX40 agonist ivuxolimab. These receptors were collected from an adult with an advanced solid tumor such as melanoma, head and neck, liver or kidney cancer.

This clone appeared once. This chain uses TRBV4-3 with TRBJ2-5; no clear D gene. The end of the DNA aligns better with TRBJ2-7, so the J call may be wrong. The CDR3 is 15 residues long. Germline loops: CDR1 LGHNA, CDR2 YSLEER. CDR3 DNA: TGCGCCAGCAGCCAAGATCGGAACGGCTACGGCGAGCAGTACTTC. Protein product: CASSQDRNGYGEQYF.

The J gene is TRBJ2-5, the V gene TRBV23-1; D is undetermined. TRBV23-1 qualifies as an ORF whose function is uncertain. The V gene lost 2 bases and the J gene lost 5 bases, with 9 bases spanning the gap. This CDR3 has 13 residues. The CDR3 region has the DNA TGCGCCAGCAGTCAAGAGGTGGAGGAGACCCAGTACTTC. It encodes CASSQEVEETQYF.

V usage is TRBV7-9 and J usage is TRBJ2-1; 7 positions agree with TRBD1. The length of the CDR3 is 16 residues. The germline V gene has CDR1 SEHNR and CDR2 FQNEAQ (reference sequence). Losses at the gene ends were 5 bases for V and 5 bases for J; bases not matched to a gene: 12. CDR3 sequence reads: CASSALPGQTNNEQFF. CDR3 nucleotide sequence: TGTGCCAGCAGCGCGCTACCGGGACAGACTAACAATGAGCAGTTCTTC.

This clone was detected only once. The chain joins TRBV21-1 to TRBJ2-4. TRBV21-1 is designated a pseudogene. This CDR3 has 16 residues. The CDR3 protein is CASNRSQEKAKNIQYF. For the CDR3, the DNA is TGTGCCAGCAACCGTAGCCAGGAGAAAGCCAAAAACATTCAGTACTTC.

The chain carries TRBV7-9 and TRBJ2-3, with D possibly called TRBD1 or TRBD2 (5 bases each). Germline loops: CDR1 SEHNR, CDR2 FQNEAQ (reference sequence). With 2 bases removed from V and 4 bases from J, the gap between germline ends came to 19 bases. The CDR3 runs to 17 residues. The CDR3 loop reads CASSLPDRDARADTQYF. The CDR3, as DNA: TGTGCCAGCAGCTTACCGGACCGGGACGCCCGAGCAGATACGCAGTATTTT.

CDR3 protein: CASSFGQGDTEAFF. Written as DNA, the CDR3 is TGTGCCAGCAGCTTTGGCCAGGGGGACACTGAAGCTTTCTTT. The V and J genes are TRBV5-6 and TRBJ1-1, with 7 bases identical to TRBD1. There are 14 residues in the CDR3. With 2 bases clipped from V and 3 bases from J, the junction kept 4 bases outside the gene matches. Germline values: CDR1 SGHDT, CDR2 YYEEEE. Complete variable domain (other parts from reference TRBV5-6 and TRBJ1-1): DAGVTQSPTHLIKTRGQQVTLRCSPKSGHDTVSWYQQALGQGPQFIFQYYEEEERQRGNFPDRFSGHQFPNYSSELNVNALLLGDSALYLCASSFGQGDTEAFFGQGTRLTVV.

The chain has TRBV11-2 and TRBJ1-5, with D unclear. CDR3 length: 16 amino acids. CDR1 is SGHAT, CDR2 FQNNGV, per germline. V lost 1 base and J 4 bases, leaving 14 bases between the germline ends. CDR3 amino acids: CASSLGRTAVNQPQHF. DNA of the CDR3: TGTGCCAGCAGCTTAGGAAGAACAGCAGTTAATCAGCCCCAGCATTTT.

V usage is TRBV5-1 and J usage is TRBJ2-1; D is unresolved. The CDR3 sequence is 15 residues long. The ends were cut back, 4 bases at V and 5 bases at J, with 16 bases in the middle. CDR1 and CDR2 (germline): SGHRS, YFSETQ. The CDR3 loop is CASSSWTDEHNEQFF. The CDR3 nucleotides read TGCGCCAGCAGCAGCTGGACGGATGAACACAATGAGCAGTTCTTC.

The J gene is TRBJ2-1, the V gene TRBV11-2, with D maybe TRBD2 (6 bases). Per the germline V gene, CDR1 is SGHAT and CDR2 is FQNNGV. There are 18 residues in the CDR3. Trimming pared 1 base from V and 7 bases from J, leaving 23 bases between. CDR3 region: CASSLVPAGGPGRNEQFF. In DNA, the CDR3 is TGTGCCAGCAGCTTAGTTCCAGCGGGCGGACCTGGGCGTAATGAGCAGTTCTTC.

The chain carries TRBV27 and TRBJ2-7; D is unresolved. The CDR3 loop spans 13 amino acids. CDR1 and CDR2 (germline): MNHEY, SMNVEV (reference sequence). V was trimmed by 3 bases and J by 0 bases, leaving 6 bases between them. The CDR3 DNA is TGTGCCAGCAGTTTCTACAACTCCTACGAGCAGTACTTC. It is translated as CASSFYNSYEQYF.

This chain links TRBV27 with TRBJ2-3; D gene unclear. The germline gives CDR1 MNHEY, CDR2 SMNVEV (reference sequence). The CDR3 totals 14 residues. Trimming took 4 bases from V and 0 from J, leaving 8 bases between them. The CDR3 nucleotides are TGTGCCAGCAGTTCCCGACATAGCACAGATACGCAGTATTTT. Its protein is CASSSRHSTDTQYF.

The chain couples TRBV6-5 to TRBJ1-4; D ambiguous. Trimming shortened V by 1 base and J by 5 bases, and 5 bases separated the two germline ends. CDR3 length equals 13 residues. The germline V gene has CDR1 MNHEY and CDR2 SVGAGI. The DNA for the CDR3 is TGTGCCAGCAGTTACTTGGCAAATGAAAAACTGTTTTTT. Its translation: CASSYLANEKLFF.

The chain employs TRBV30 and TRBJ2-1; 13 bases align to TRBD2. Germline V gene lookup returns CDR1 GTSNPN and CDR2 SVGIG (reference sequence). This CDR3 is built from 15 residues. The V segment lost 0 bases and the J segment 8 bases; nucleotides outside the gene matches: 4. The CDR3 coding sequence is TGTGCCTGGAGTGTTGGGACTAGCGGGGTCGATGAGCAGTTCTTC. This gives the protein CAWSVGTSGVDEQFF.

V usage is TRBV29-1 and J usage is TRBJ2-7; D is unresolved. The germline V and J ends were trimmed by 0 bases and 3 bases, with 12 bases remaining between them. The CDR3 extends over 14 amino acids. Germline CDR1 and CDR2: SQVTM and ANQGSEA. This chain's CDR3 is CSVEDPEFIYEQYF. DNA for the CDR3: TGCAGCGTTGAAGATCCTGAATTTATCTACGAGCAGTACTTC.

This clone was seen once. The chain has TRBV14 and TRBJ2-1, with 8 bases fitting TRBD2. Germline V gene lookup returns CDR1 SGHDN and CDR2 FVKESK. Losses at the gene ends were 1 base for V and 7 bases for J; bases not matched to a gene: 6. This CDR3 contains 15 residues. The CDR3 bases are TGTGCCAGCAGCCAAGGACTAGCGCTCCTAAATGAGCAGTTCTTC. Translated, it gives CASSQGLALLNEQFF.

This clone was seen just once. The CDR3 reads CASSDGQGALPGYTF. The CDR3 coding sequence is TGTGCCAGCAGTGACGGACAGGGGGCGCTTCCCGGCTACACCTTC. V is TRBV25-1 and J is TRBJ1-2; 11 bases fit TRBD1. CDR3 length: 15 residues. V lost 3 bases, J lost 8 bases, and 8 bases stayed unmatched. CDR1 MGHDK and CDR2 SYGVNS come from the germline V gene.

The chain employs TRBV27 and TRBJ2-3, with D possibly TRBD2 on 6 matching bases. The CDR3 is 12 amino acids. Per the germline V gene, CDR1 is MNHEY and CDR2 is SMNVEV (reference sequence). V lost 2 bases and J 6 bases, leaving 6 bases between the germline ends. The CDR3, as DNA: TGTGCCAGCAGTTTAGGGGGGGATACGCAGTATTTT. Translated, it gives CASSLGGDTQYF.

The V call is TRBV4-1, the J call TRBJ2-5; 9 nucleotides line up with TRBD1. From germline, CDR1 is MGHRA and CDR2 YSYEKL. Trimming took 0 bases from V and 4 from J; bases not matched to a gene: 3. CDR3 length equals 15 residues. CDR3 sequence (DNA): TGCGCCAGCAGCCAAGAGGGACAGGGAGGAGAGACCCAGTACTTC. Its protein is CASSQEGQGGETQYF.

V usage is TRBV27 and J usage is TRBJ1-1; maybe TRBD1 (6 bases). The V end lost 5 bases, the J end lost 5 bases, and 18 bases lay between the germline ends. Germline CDR1 and CDR2: MNHEY and SMNVEV (reference sequence). This CDR3 region has 15 residues. Written as DNA, the CDR3 is TGTGCCAGCAGTCCGTCGGACAGCGTTTGGACTGAAGCTTTCTTT. Its protein is CASSPSDSVWTEAFF.

The CDR3 is CASSLVVKSEAFF. CDR3 bases: TGTGCCAGCAGCTTAGTGGTCAAATCCGAAGCTTTCTTT. This chain joins TRBV7-8 and TRBJ1-1; D is unclear. V was pared by 1 base and J by 8 bases, with 11 bases between. Germline V gene data show CDR1 as SGHVS and CDR2 as FQNEAQ. This CDR3 spans 13 amino acids.

V is TRBV18 and J is TRBJ2-1; TRBD2 agrees at 11 bases. The J segment lost 5 bases and the V segment lost 3 bases, leaving 6 bases of the junction unmatched. The CDR3 is made up of 16 amino acids. Per germline, CDR1 KGHSH and CDR2 LQKENI. CDR3 nucleotides: TGTGCCAGCTCACCTGCCGGGACTAGCGGAAACAATGAGCAGTTCTTC. Residues: CASSPAGTSGNNEQFF.

This clone occurred once. V usage is TRBV27 and J usage is TRBJ1-5; 7 nucleotides align to TRBD1. The germline V gene encodes CDR1 MNHEY and CDR2 SMNVEV (reference sequence). CDR3 length: 12 amino acids. Germline trimming cut 4 bases from V and 6 bases from J; bases unmatched to any gene: 0. The CDR3 loop is CASSYRGQPQHF. In DNA, the CDR3 is TGTGCCAGCAGTTACAGGGGTCAGCCCCAGCATTTT.

V and J are TRBV6-6 and TRBJ2-2, with TRBD2 as a possible D gene (5 bases). This CDR3 has 15 amino acids. Trimming took 8 bases from V and 2 from J, leaving 15 bases between them. Germline V lookup: CDR1 MNHNY, CDR2 SVGAGI (reference sequence). Here the CDR3 reads CASAAEGPNTGELFF. CDR3 bases: TGTGCCAGCGCCGCCGAGGGTCCAAACACCGGGGAGCTGTTTTTT.

V usage is TRBV9 and J usage is TRBJ2-1; D might be TRBD1 (6 bases). V was shortened by 4 bases and J by 0 bases, with 17 bases between the two germline ends. This CDR3 has 17 amino acids. Looked up from germline, CDR1 is SGDLS and CDR2 is YYNGEE. Here the CDR3 reads CASSPSGQLSSYNEQFF. For the CDR3, the DNA is TGTGCCAGCAGCCCTTCCGGACAGCTGAGCTCCTACAATGAGCAGTTCTTC. Full variable domain (rest looked up from reference TRBV9 and TRBJ2-1): DSGVTQTPKHLITATGQRVTLRCSPRSGDLSVYWYQQSLDQGLQFLIQYYNGEERAKGNILERFSAQQFPDLHSELNLSSLELGDSALYFCASSPSGQLSSYNEQFFGPGTRLTVL.

The chain recombines TRBV18 with TRBJ2-5; TRBD2 aligns across 9 bases. This CDR3 comprises 14 residues. Trimming cost V 7 bases and J 5 bases; bases outside gene matches: 8. CDR1 and CDR2 from the germline V gene are KGHSH and LQKENI. The CDR3 coding sequence is TGTGCCAGCTGTGATTGGACTAGCGATGAGACCCAGTACTTC. Its translation: CASCDWTSDETQYF.

This clone occurred once. The V gene is TRBV7-2, the J gene TRBJ2-7, with unresolved D. Germline values: CDR1 SGHTA, CDR2 FQGNSA. This CDR3 has 11 amino acids. Trimming left V 1 base short and J 7 bases short, with 5 bases between. The CDR3 loop reads CASSLGVEQYF. The CDR3 bases are TGTGCCAGCAGCTTAGGAGTTGAGCAGTACTTC.

The genes are TRBV28 and TRBJ2-5; 7 nucleotides match TRBD1. Germline CDR1 and CDR2: MDHEN and SYDVKM. This CDR3 is 13 amino acids long. V gave up 5 bases and J gave up 4 bases; unmatched junction bases: 4. DNA of the CDR3: TGTGCCAGCAGTAAGACAGGGCTAGAGACCCAGTACTTC. Translated: CASSKTGLETQYF.

The chain couples TRBV7-2 to TRBJ2-5; TRBD1 might be the D (5 bases). V gave up 5 bases and J gave up 2 bases, with 9 bases separating them. There are 13 residues in the CDR3. Per germline, CDR1 SGHTA and CDR2 FQGNSA. The CDR3 is CASSDSLQETQYF. The CDR3 region has the DNA TGTGCCAGCAGCGACAGTTTACAAGAGACCCAGTACTTC.

This chain joins TRBV6-6 and TRBJ2-1, with D hard to call. The CDR3 totals 11 residues. Between the trimmed V and J ends, which lost 6 bases and 8 bases, there was a span of 8 bases. Germline assignment: CDR1 MNHNY and CDR2 SVGAGI (reference sequence). This chain's CDR3 is CASSGLYEQFF. As DNA, the CDR3 is TGTGCCAGCAGCGGGCTTTATGAGCAGTTCTTC.

The genes are TRBV6-6 and TRBJ1-4; D possibly corresponds to TRBD1 (6 bases). The V end lost 2 bases, the J end lost 5 bases, and 12 bases lay between the germline ends. This CDR3 has 15 residues. CDR1 and CDR2 from the germline V gene are MNHNY and SVGAGI (reference sequence). CDR3 region: CASSYLQGSNEKLFF. DNA for the CDR3: TGTGCCAGCAGTTACCTGCAGGGGTCGAATGAAAAACTGTTTTTT.

The rearrangement uses TRBV6-1 and TRBJ1-1, with D possibly matching TRBD1 (5 bases). The CDR3 spans 14 residues. Trimming pared 7 bases from V and 7 bases from J, leaving 19 bases between. CDR1 MNHNS and CDR2 SASEGT come from the germline V gene. CDR3 DNA: TGTGCCAGCATTCAACAGGTAGGGCTAGGTGAAGCTTTCTTT. Protein: CASIQQVGLGEAFF.

The rearrangement uses TRBV28 and TRBJ2-5; 7 bases are a match to TRBD1. Trimming cost V 5 bases and J 5 bases; bases outside gene matches: 11. The CDR3 runs to 15 residues. Germline V gene lookup returns CDR1 MDHEN and CDR2 SYDVKM. CDR3 DNA sequence: TGTGCCAGCAGTCCCTCAGGGGGAAAATCGGAGACCCAGTACTTC. Its translation: CASSPSGGKSETQYF.